This T cell receptor beta chain was retrieved from a study of blood T cells in healthy people across ages (dated by TCRdb to the mid-2010s). Broadly, across the study: In model experiments, template switching captured roughly one uniquely barcoded TCR beta cDNA molecule for every two T cells. Age-related changes in TCR beta repertoire diversity were measured in the study by deep sequencing normalized with unique cDNA molecular identifiers. Four age groups were formed from the donors: young (average roughly 15 years), middle-aged (approximately 39), aged (roughly 58) and long-lived (about 75). To avoid experimental bias, donors of different ages were distributed randomly across sequencing lanes. Using the same blood draw, the study looked at two additional independent replicas of 1 million unique cDNA reads for two donors, one aged 18 to 29 and the other aged 80 or older.

Details on this clonotype: Its target antigen remains unknown. Base qualities are not recorded, but no much larger clone differs from it by a single base.

What the work shows at the level of the full study, not this receptor alone: Compared with the aged group, the long-lived group had more naive CD4+ T cells, fewer expanded clones and increased TCR diversity, suggesting age selection. Donor CMV infection status was unknown, potentially confounding age-related changes in expanded clonotypes. The percentage of naive T cells measured by flow cytometry correlated strongly with observed TCR beta diversity. Observed TCR beta diversity per million T cells fell roughly linearly with age, and a significant reduction was already apparent by age around 39. Total diversity estimates from one million sequenced T cells were considered lower bounds and underestimates. Because profiling used bulk unsorted PBMCs, naive and antigen-experienced compartments could not be compared conclusively.

Library method: 5' RACE. Reads for this sample came from an Illumina HiSeq 2500. A second roughly 7 to 12 cycle PCR used a sample-barcoded 5' primer and a J-beta primer mix. Each TCR beta cDNA molecule received a unique molecular identifier from a template-switch 5' adaptor carrying 12 random nucleotides. Each sample yielded at least 3 million CDR3-containing paired-end reads. First-strand cDNA was synthesized from all RNA with the Mint cDNA synthesis kit, primed by a TRBC-specific oligonucleotide. After uracil-DNA glycosylase treatment, a first 18-cycle PCR used universal primers M1SS and BC2_uni_R on all cDNA. The source study handled its data this way. For normalization, 1 million high-quality reads were randomly selected from each sample, with every read carrying a distinct molecular identifier. Reads with shared molecular identifiers were discarded instead of being binned into consensus sequences. MiTCR, set to a Q25 quality threshold and the strictest error-elimination algorithm, was used for CDR3 identification, clonotype clustering and error correction. A nonparametric unseen species model with Euler transformation was used to estimate a lower bound on total TCR beta diversity. TCRdb reworked the public reads: Q25 trimming with fastp, MiXCR clone assembly, productive beta chains retained. Rows with one shared CDR3 protein collapse into an entry with the most common genes and DNA. TCRdb assigned the V and J calls; the authors' analysis was not used. Counted in this sample were 890,000 or so distinct CDR3 sequences; roughly 60% of them appeared once. The leading ten clones occupy about 27% of the sample.

Donors were a few dozen systemically healthy Caucasian individuals from Russia aged roughly 6 to 100 years. Each donor gave 8 to 10 milliliters of peripheral blood, drawn into EDTA-treated Vacutainer tubes. Ficoll-Paque density-gradient centrifugation was used to isolate PBMCs, with at least 6.5 million obtained per sample. Total RNA was extracted from PBMCs with Trizol reagent, with at least 6 micrograms obtained per sample. The percentages of naive CD45RAhigh/CD27high T cells were determined by flow cytometry on a PBMC aliquot from every donor. V ends up 3 bases short and J 9 bases short, with an unmatched junction base count of 2. Including the terminal cysteine and phenylalanine, the CDR3 comprises 12 residues. Only the CDR3 portion is preserved as DNA: 36 bases, with reading frame beginning at the first base. CDR1 and CDR2, looked up from the germline V gene (reference sequence), are SEHNR and FQNEAQ.

The chain couples TRBV7-9 to TRBJ2-3; TRBD1 agrees with 8 junctional bases. What was sequenced was blood. The receptor was derived from a man between 25 and 39 years old in good health. The DNA sequence reads TGTGCCAGCAGCTTTGACAGGGGAACGCAGTATTTT. Its protein is CASSFDRGTQYF.